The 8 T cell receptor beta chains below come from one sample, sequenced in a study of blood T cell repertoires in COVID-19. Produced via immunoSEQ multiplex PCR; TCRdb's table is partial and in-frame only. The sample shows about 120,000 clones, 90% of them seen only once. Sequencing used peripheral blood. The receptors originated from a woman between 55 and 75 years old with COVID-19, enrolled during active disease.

This CDR3 reads CASSYSTSGQETQYF. CDR3 DNA sequence: TGTGCCAGCAGTTACTCGACTAGCGGACAAGAGACCCAGTACTTC. This rearrangement joins TRBV6-2 or TRBV6-3 to TRBJ2-5; TRBD2 matches at 9 bases. This CDR3 comprises 15 residues. Germline assignment: CDR1 MNHEY and CDR2 SVGEGT. V was clipped by 0 bases and J by 2 bases; unmatched bases: 1.

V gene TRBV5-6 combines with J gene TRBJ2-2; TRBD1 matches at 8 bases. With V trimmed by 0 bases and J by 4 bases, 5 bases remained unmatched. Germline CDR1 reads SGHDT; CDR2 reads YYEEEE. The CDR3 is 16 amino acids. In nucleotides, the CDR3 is TGTGCCAGCAGCTTGGACAGGGGGAGTGGCACCGGGGAGCTGTTTTTT. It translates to CASSLDRGSGTGELFF. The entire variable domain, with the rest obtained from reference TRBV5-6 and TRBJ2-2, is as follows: DAGVTQSPTHLIKTRGQQVTLRCSPKSGHDTVSWYQQALGQGPQFIFQYYEEEERQRGNFPDRFSGHQFPNYSSELNVNALLLGDSALYLCASSLDRGSGTGELFFGEGSRLTVL.

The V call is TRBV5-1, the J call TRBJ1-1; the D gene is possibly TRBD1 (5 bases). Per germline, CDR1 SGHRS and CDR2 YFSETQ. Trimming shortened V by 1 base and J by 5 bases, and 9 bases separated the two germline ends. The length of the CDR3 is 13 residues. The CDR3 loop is CASSLPGGTEAFF. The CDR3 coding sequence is TGCGCCAGCAGCTTGCCGGGGGGGACTGAAGCTTTCTTT.

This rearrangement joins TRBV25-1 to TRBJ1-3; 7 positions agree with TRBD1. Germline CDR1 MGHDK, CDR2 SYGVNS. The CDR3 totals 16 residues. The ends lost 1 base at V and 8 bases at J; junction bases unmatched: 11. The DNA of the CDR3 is TGTGCCAGCAGTGAATCCCTAGGAGACAGGGATGACACCATATATTTT. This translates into CASSESLGDRDDTIYF. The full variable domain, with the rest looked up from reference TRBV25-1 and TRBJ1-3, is EADIYQTPRYLVIGTGKKITLECSQTMGHDKMYWYQQDPGMELHLIHYSYGVNSTEKGDLSSESTVSRIRTEHFPLTLESARPSHTSQYLCASSESLGDRDDTIYFGEGSWLTVV.

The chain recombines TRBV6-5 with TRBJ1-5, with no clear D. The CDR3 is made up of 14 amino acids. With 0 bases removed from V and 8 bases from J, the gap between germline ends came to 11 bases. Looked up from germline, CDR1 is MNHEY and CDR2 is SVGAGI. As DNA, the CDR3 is TGTGCCAGCAGTTACTCACGGGGTCGGGAGCCCCAGCATTTT. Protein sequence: CASSYSRGREPQHF.

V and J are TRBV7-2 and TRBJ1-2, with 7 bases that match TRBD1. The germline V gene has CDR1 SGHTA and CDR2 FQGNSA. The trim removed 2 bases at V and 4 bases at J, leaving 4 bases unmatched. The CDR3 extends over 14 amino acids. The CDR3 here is CASSLPGQIYGYTF. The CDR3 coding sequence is TGTGCCAGCAGCTTACCGGGACAGATCTATGGCTACACCTTC.

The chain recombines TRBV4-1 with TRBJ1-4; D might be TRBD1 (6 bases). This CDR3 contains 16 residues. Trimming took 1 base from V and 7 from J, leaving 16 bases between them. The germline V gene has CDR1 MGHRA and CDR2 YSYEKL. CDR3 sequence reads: CASSQGEAGAREKLFF. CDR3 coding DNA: TGCGCCAGCAGCCAAGGGGAAGCAGGGGCCCGTGAAAAACTGTTTTTT.

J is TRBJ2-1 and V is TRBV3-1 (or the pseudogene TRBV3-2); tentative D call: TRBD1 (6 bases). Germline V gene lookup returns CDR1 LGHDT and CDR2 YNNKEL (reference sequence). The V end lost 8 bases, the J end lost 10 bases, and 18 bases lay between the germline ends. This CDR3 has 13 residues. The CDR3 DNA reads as TGTGCCAGCGGGGTCCTGACAGGCTGGGAGCAGTTCTTC. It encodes CASGVLTGWEQFF.